Listed here are 16 T cell receptor beta chains from one sample, sequenced in a study of CD8+CD57+ T cells in acquired aplastic anemia. An expansion of CD8+CD57+ cells by flow cytometry had been shown in patients chosen for sequencing. Genomic DNA templated the TCR beta VDJ and CDR3 profiling. Each CDR3 protein is one row after TCRdb ran MiXCR on the reads. The repertoire holds 150,000 to 200,000 distinct CDR3 sequences, 40% to 50% seen once, with about 31% in the top ten. The sequencing sample was made of sorted CD4+, CD8+, or CD8+CD57+ T cells (not recorded which) from PBMCs. These TCRs come from a human donor with aplastic anemia.

This clonotype was seen many times. The chain combines TRBV29-1 with TRBJ2-7; D possibly uses TRBD1 or TRBD2 (5 bases each). Germline V gene sequence: CDR1 SQVTM, CDR2 ANQGSEA. The V and J ends lost 7 bases and 2 bases respectively, with 9 bases between them. CDR3 size: 11 residues. CDR3 DNA sequence: TGCAGCGCACGGGACGCCTACGAGCAGTACTTC. It translates to CSARDAYEQYF.

The rearrangement uses TRBV20-1 and TRBJ2-1; no clear D gene. This CDR3 comprises 11 residues. Trimming stripped 0 bases from V and 5 bases from J, with 2 bases between. CDR1 is DFQATT, CDR2 SNEGSKA, per germline (reference sequence). In DNA, the CDR3 is TGCAGTGCTAGAGAGAACAATGAGCAGTTCTTC. As protein: CSARENNEQFF.

The chain links TRBV15 to TRBJ1-6, with D tentatively TRBD1 (6 bases). Germline V gene data show CDR1 as LNHNV and CDR2 as YYDKDF (reference sequence). The CDR3 runs to 16 residues. Trimming took 11 bases from V and 10 from J, leaving 27 bases between them. CDR3 protein: CASQSRARGATSPLHF. The CDR3 coding sequence is TGTGCCTCACAATCCAGGGCTAGGGGGGCAACCTCACCCCTCCACTTT.

This clonotype was counted at least ten times. The chain combines TRBV7-9 with TRBJ2-5, with D possibly called TRBD1 or TRBD2 (6 bases each). V was trimmed by 5 bases and J by 3 bases, leaving 16 bases between them. The CDR3 is 15 residues long. Germline-derived CDR1 and CDR2 are SEHNR and FQNEAQ (reference sequence). In DNA, the CDR3 is TGTGCCAGCAGCCCACCTCCGGGGGCTAAAGAGACCCAGTACTTC. Protein product: CASSPPPGAKETQYF.

The chain recombines TRBV10-3 with TRBJ2-2, with 10 bases aligning to TRBD2. This CDR3 is built from 15 residues. V lost 4 bases to trimming and J lost 6 bases; unmatched junction nucleotides: 5. The germline CDR1 and CDR2 sequences are ENHRY and SYGVKD. The CDR3 nucleotides read TGTGCCATCAGTGTTTCTAGCGGGGGCTCCGGGGAGCTGTTTTTT. Translated, it gives CAISVSSGGSGELFF.

The chain carries TRBV29-1 and TRBJ1-2; tentative D call: TRBD1 (5 bases). CDR3 length equals 16 residues. V shed 6 bases and J shed 3 bases, with 23 bases lying between them. Germline values: CDR1 SQVTM, CDR2 ANQGSEA. This chain's CDR3 is CSVRTLVSVLDYGYTF. In DNA form, the CDR3 reads TGCAGCGTCCGGACATTGGTCAGCGTCTTAGACTATGGCTACACCTTC.

This clonotype was counted a few times. The V gene is TRBV7-9, the J gene TRBJ2-5, with 13 positions matching TRBD2. Germline loops: CDR1 SEHNR, CDR2 FQNEAQ (reference sequence). The CDR3 covers 14 residues. V lost 5 bases, J lost 5 bases, and 2 bases stayed unmatched. The CDR3 is CASSQGLAGETQYF. Written as DNA, the CDR3 is TGTGCCAGCAGCCAGGGACTAGCGGGGGAGACCCAGTACTTC.

This clonotype was observed a handful of times. A single base separates this from a much larger clone, so it may be a read error. V and J are TRBV10-1 and TRBJ2-2; 15 nucleotides agree with TRBD2. Germline loops: CDR1 WNHNN, CDR2 SYGVQD (reference sequence). Unmatched junction bases numbered 7, after V lost 2 bases and J lost 6 bases. CDR3 length: 18 amino acids. The CDR3 DNA reads TGCGCCAGCAGTGAGGGACTAGCGGGAGGGGATAGGGCCGGGGAGCTGTTTTTT. Translating it yields CASSEGLAGGDRAGELFF.

This clonotype has just a few counts. The chain uses TRBV27 and TRBJ1-2; maybe TRBD1 (5 bases). The CDR3 totals 14 residues. Trimming removed 6 bases from V and 7 bases from J, with 18 bases in between. CDR1 is MNHEY, CDR2 SMNVEV, per germline (reference sequence). CDR3 nucleotides: TGTGCCAGCAGCCTAGCCGGGACCGGGATTGGCTACACCTTC. Protein sequence: CASSLAGTGIGYTF.

V is TRBV11-2 and J is TRBJ2-1; 8 bases align to TRBD2. The CDR3 runs 15 residues. V lost 4 bases and J lost 4; bases outside the gene matches: 6. Germline CDR1 is SGHAT and CDR2 is FQNNGV. CDR3 bases: TGTGCCAGCAGCTCAACCGGGAGGGGATACAATGAGCAGTTCTTC. This gives the protein CASSSTGRGYNEQFF.

This clonotype appeared a few times. This chain joins TRBV2 and TRBJ2-2; D might be TRBD1 (6 bases). The CDR3 runs to 15 residues. The germline V and J ends were trimmed by 10 bases and 6 bases, with 21 bases remaining between them. CDR1 and CDR2 from the germline V gene are SNHLY and FYNNEI. CDR3 sequence: CATKGGPGGAGELFF. The CDR3 DNA is TGTGCCACCAAAGGGGGACCCGGTGGGGCCGGGGAGCTGTTTTTT.

The chain carries TRBV11-2 and TRBJ2-1; 14 bases are shared with TRBD2. This CDR3 is 19 amino acids long. V lost 5 bases and J lost 2; bases outside the gene matches: 11. Germline V gene data show CDR1 as SGHAT and CDR2 as FQNNGV. CDR3 DNA: TGTGCCAGCAGCCGAAGGGGGACTAGCGGGAGTACCACCTACAATGAGCAGTTCTTC. It codes for CASSRRGTSGSTTYNEQFF.

This clonotype was observed many times. V usage is TRBV20-1 and J usage is TRBJ2-1, with no clear D. Germline V gives CDR1 DFQATT, CDR2 SNEGSKA (reference sequence). The CDR3 is 15 residues long. The germline V and J ends were trimmed by 5 bases and 0 bases, with 14 bases remaining between them. In DNA form, the CDR3 reads TGCAGTGCTCGCCCACCTCGTAGCTCCTACAATGAGCAGTTCTTC. Its protein is CSARPPRSSYNEQFF.

V and J are TRBV7-9 and TRBJ2-7, with D possibly being TRBD1 (5 bases). V was shortened by 3 bases and J by 1 base, with 7 bases between the two germline ends. Germline loops: CDR1 SEHNR, CDR2 FQNEAQ (reference sequence). This CDR3 has 13 residues. In DNA, the CDR3 is TGTGCCAGCAGCTTGACAGATTCCTACGAGCAGTACTTC. Encoded protein: CASSLTDSYEQYF.

DNA of the CDR3: TGTGCCACCAGCCGGCGGGTTAACAATGAGCAGTTCTTC. It translates to CATSRRVNNEQFF. The chain links TRBV24-1 to TRBJ2-1; possible D gene TRBD2, 5 bases. The CDR3 totals 13 residues. The germline V gene encodes CDR1 KGHDR and CDR2 SFDVKD. The V end lost 7 bases, the J end lost 5 bases, and 11 bases lay between the germline ends.

V usage is TRBV6-1 and J usage is TRBJ1-1; no definite D call. The V end lost 5 bases, the J end lost 5 bases, and 18 bases lay between the germline ends. Per the germline V gene, CDR1 is MNHNS and CDR2 is SASEGT. The CDR3 consists of 15 residues. For the CDR3, the DNA is TGTGCCAGCAGTCATCCCCTCGACATCGGGACTGAAGCTTTCTTT. This sequence encodes CASSHPLDIGTEAFF.